This paragraph reports one T cell receptor (beta chain). TCRdb's copy holds only in-frame clones and misses some; the assay was immunoSEQ multiplex PCR. The table records approximately 140,000 clones, 84% of them present only once. V gave up 5 bases and J gave up 2 bases, with 12 bases separating them. CDR1 and CDR2 from the germline V gene are SEHNR and FQNEAQ (reference sequence). The CDR3 extends over 14 amino acids. The data are from a study of blood T cell repertoires in COVID-19. Overall study: Whether acute or convalescent, the COVID-19 samples came from the United States, Italy and Spain.

The clonotype comes from a human donor in a cohort sampled during active COVID-19. The sample taken for sequencing was peripheral blood. V gene TRBV7-9 combines with J gene TRBJ2-5; tentatively, D is TRBD1 (5 bases). The CDR3 bases are TGTGCCAGCAGCCCCGGACACAAGCAAGAGACCCAGTACTTC. Translation gives CASSPGHKQETQYF.